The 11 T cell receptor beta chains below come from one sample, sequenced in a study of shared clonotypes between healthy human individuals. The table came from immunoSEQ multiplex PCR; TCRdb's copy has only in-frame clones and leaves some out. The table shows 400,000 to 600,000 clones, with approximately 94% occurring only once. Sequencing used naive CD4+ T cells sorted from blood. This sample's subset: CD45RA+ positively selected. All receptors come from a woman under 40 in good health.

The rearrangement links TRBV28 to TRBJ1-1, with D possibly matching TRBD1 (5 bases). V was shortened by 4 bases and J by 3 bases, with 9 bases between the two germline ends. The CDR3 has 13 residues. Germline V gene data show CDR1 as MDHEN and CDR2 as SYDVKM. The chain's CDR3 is CASSSGVYTEAFF. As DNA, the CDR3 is TGTGCCAGCAGTTCGGGGGTTTACACTGAAGCTTTCTTT. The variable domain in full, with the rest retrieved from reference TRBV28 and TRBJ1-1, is DVKVTQSSRYLVKRTGEKVFLECVQDMDHENMFWYRQDPGLGLRLIYFSYDVKMKEKGDIPEGYSVSREKKERFSLILESASTNQTSMYLCASSSGVYTEAFFGQGTRLTVV.

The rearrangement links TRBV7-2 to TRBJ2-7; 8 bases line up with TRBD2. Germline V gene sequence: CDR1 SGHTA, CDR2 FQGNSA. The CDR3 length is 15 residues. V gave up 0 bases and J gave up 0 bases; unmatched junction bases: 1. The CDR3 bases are TGTGCCAGCAGCTTAGCAGCGGGGGACTCCTACGAGCAGTACTTC. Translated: CASSLAAGDSYEQYF.

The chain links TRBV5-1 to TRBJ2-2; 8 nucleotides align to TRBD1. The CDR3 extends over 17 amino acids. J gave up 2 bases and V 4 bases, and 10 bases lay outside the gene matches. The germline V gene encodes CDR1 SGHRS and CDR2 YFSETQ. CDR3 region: CASSLSDRVGNTGELFF. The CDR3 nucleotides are TGCGCCAGCAGCCTATCGGACAGGGTCGGTAACACCGGGGAGCTGTTTTTT. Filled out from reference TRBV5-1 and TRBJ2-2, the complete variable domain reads KAGVTQTPRYLIKTRGQQVTLSCSPISGHRSVSWYQQTPGQGLQFLFEYFSETQRNKGNFPGRFSGRQFSNSRSEMNVSTLELGDSALYLCASSLSDRVGNTGELFFGEGSRLTVL.

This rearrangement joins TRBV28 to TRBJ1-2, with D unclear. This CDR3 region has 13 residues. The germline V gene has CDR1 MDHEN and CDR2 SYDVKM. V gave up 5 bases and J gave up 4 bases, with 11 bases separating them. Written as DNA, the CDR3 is TGTGCCAGCAGTCCGGACGGAATCTATGGCTACACCTTC. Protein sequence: CASSPDGIYGYTF.

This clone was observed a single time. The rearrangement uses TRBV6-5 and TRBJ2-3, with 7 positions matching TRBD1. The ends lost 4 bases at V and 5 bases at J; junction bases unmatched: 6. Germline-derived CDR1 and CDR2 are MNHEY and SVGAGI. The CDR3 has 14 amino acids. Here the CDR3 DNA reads TGTGCCAGCAGTTTATTTTCAGGGGGAGATACGCAGTATTTT. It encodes CASSLFSGGDTQYF.

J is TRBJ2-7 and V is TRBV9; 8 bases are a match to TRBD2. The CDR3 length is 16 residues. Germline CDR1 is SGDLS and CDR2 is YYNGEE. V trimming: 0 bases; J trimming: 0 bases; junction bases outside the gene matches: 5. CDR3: CASSVAAGASSYEQYF. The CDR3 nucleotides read TGTGCCAGCAGCGTAGCAGCGGGAGCGAGCTCCTACGAGCAGTACTTC.

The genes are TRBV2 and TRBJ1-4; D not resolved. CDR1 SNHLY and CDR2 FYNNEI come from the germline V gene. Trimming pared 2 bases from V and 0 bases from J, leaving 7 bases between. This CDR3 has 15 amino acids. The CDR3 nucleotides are TGTGCCAGCAGTGAACAGGACTCAACTAATGAAAAACTGTTTTTT. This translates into CASSEQDSTNEKLFF. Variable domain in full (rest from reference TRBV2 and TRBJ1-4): EPEVTQTPSHQVTQMGQEVILRCVPISNHLYFYWYRQILGQKVEFLVSFYNNEISEKSEIFDDQFSVERPDGSNFTLKIRSTKLEDSAMYFCASSEQDSTNEKLFFGSGTQLSVL.

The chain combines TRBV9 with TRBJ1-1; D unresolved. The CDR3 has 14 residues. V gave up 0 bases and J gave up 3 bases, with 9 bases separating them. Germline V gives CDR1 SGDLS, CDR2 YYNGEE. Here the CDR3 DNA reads TGTGCCAGCAGCGTAGTAGCAGAGGACACTGAAGCTTTCTTT. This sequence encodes CASSVVAEDTEAFF.

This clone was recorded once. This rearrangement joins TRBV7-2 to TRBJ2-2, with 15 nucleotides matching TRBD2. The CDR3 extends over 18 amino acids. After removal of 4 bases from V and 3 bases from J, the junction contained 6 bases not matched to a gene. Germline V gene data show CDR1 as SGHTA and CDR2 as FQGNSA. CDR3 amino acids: CASSSPGLAGGHTGELFF. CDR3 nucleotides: TGTGCCAGCAGCTCGCCGGGACTAGCGGGAGGACACACCGGGGAGCTGTTTTTT.

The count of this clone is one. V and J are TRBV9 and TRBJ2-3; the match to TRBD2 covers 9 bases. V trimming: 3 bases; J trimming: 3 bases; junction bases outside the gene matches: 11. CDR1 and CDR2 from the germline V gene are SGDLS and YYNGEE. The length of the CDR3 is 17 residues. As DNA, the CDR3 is TGTGCCAGCAGCGGTAGGCGGCGGGAGGGCAGGACAGATACGCAGTATTTT. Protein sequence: CASSGRRREGRTDTQYF.

DNA for the CDR3: TGTGCCAGCAGTTCCCCGGACAGGGGGCAAGAAAAACTGTTTTTT. Residues: CASSSPDRGQEKLFF. This sequence joins TRBV28 and TRBJ1-4; 11 bases fit TRBD1. This CDR3 has 15 amino acids. The germline V gene encodes CDR1 MDHEN and CDR2 SYDVKM. The V and J ends lost 4 bases and 8 bases, in that order; junction bases with no gene match: 6.